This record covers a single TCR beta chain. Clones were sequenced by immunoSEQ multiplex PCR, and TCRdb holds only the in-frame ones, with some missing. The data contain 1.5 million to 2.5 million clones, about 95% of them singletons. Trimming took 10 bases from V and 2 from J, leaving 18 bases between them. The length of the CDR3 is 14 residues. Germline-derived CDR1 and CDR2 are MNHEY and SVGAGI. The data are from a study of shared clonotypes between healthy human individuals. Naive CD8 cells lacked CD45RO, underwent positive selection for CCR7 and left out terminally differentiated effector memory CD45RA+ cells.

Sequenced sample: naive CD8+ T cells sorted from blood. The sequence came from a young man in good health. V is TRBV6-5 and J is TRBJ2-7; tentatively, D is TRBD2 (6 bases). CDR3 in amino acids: CATAPEGPTYEQYF. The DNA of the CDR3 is TGTGCCACCGCCCCGGAGGGGCCAACCTACGAGCAGTACTTC.